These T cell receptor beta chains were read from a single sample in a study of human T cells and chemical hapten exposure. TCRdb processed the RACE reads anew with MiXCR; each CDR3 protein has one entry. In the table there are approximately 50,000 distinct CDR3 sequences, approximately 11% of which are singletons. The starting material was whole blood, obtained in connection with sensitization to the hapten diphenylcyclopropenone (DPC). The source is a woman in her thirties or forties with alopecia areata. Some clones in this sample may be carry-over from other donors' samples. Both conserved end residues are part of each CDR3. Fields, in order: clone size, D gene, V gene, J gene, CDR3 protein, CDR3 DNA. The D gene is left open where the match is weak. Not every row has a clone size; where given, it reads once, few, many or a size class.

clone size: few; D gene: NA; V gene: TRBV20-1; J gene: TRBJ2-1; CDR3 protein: CSARDQSGAYNEQFF; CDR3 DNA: TGCAGTGCTAGAGATCAATCGGGAGCATACAATGAGCAGTTCTTC
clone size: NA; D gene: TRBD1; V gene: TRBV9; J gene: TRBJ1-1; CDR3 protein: CASSRGTGPPEAFF; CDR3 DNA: TGTGCCAGCAGCCGAGGGACAGGGCCCCCTGAAGCTTTCTTT
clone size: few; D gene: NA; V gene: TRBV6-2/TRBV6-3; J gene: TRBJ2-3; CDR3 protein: CASSYGSPDTQYF; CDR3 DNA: TGTGCCAGCAGTTACGGGAGCCCAGATACGCAGTATTTT
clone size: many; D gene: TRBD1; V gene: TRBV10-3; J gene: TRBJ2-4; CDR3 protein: CAISEGGQFGAKNIQYF; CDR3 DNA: TGTGCCATCAGTGAAGGGGGACAGTTTGGGGCCAAAAACATTCAGTACTTC
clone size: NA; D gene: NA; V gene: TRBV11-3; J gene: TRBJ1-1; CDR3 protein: CASSSGENTEAFF; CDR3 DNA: TGTGCCAGCAGCTCCGGGGAAAACACTGAAGCTTTCTTT
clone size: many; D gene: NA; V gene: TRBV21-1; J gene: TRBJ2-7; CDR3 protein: CASSKEHDGGWYEQYF; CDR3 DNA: TGTGCCAGCAGCAAAGAACACGACGGCGGTTGGTACGAGCAGTACTTC
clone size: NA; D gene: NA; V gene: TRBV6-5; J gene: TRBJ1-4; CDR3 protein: CASSYFGGIGGANEKLFF; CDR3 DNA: TGTGCCAGCAGTTACTTTGGGGGGATCGGCGGAGCTAATGAAAAACTGTTTTTT
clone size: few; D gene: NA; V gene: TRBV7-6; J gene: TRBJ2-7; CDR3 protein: CASSWKTGTEQYF; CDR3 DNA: TGTGCCAGCAGCTGGAAGACCGGGACCGAGCAGTACTTC
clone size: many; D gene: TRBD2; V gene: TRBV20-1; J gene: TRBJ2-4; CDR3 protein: CSAGETSGSTKNIQYF; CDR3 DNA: TGCAGTGCCGGTGAGACTAGCGGGAGTACCAAAAACATTCAGTACTTC
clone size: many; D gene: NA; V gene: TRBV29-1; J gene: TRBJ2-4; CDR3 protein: CSVEYSLNIQYF; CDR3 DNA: TGCAGCGTTGAGTATAGCCTAAACATTCAGTACTTC
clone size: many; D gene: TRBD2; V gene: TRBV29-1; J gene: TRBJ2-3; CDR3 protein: CSVDRLAGEGDTQYF; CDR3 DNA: TGCAGCGTCGATAGACTAGCGGGAGAAGGGGATACGCAGTATTTT
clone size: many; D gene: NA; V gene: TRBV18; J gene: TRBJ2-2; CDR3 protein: CASSDTGELFF; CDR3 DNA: TGTGCCAGCTCGGACACCGGGGAGCTGTTTTTT
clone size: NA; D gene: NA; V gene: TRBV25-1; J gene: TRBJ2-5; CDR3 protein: CASSRLAGVEETQYF; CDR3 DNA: TGTGCCAGCAGTAGACTAGCAGGGGTGGAAGAGACCCAGTACTTC
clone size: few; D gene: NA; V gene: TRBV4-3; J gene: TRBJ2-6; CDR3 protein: CASSQEGSAGANVLTF; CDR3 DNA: TGCGCCAGCAGCCAAGAGGGGTCCGCTGGGGCCAACGTCCTGACTTTC
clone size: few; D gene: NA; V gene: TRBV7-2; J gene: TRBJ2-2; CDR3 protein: CASTTPRAQGTGELFF; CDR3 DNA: TGTGCCAGCACCACCCCGCGCGCTCAAGGGACCGGGGAGCTGTTTTTT
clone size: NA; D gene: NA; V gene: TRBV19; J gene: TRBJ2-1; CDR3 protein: CASSPDPNSYNEQFF; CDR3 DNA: TGTGCCAGTAGCCCGGACCCCAACTCCTACAATGAGCAGTTCTTC
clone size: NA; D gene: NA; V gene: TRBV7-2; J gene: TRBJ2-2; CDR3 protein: CASTRAGTTGELFF; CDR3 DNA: TGTGCCAGCACCCGGGCAGGAACGACCGGGGAGCTGTTTTTT
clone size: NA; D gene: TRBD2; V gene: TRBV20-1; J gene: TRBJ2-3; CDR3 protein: CSAPLAGEATDTQYF; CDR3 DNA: TGCAGTGCTCCTCTAGCGGGGGAGGCCACAGATACGCAGTATTTT
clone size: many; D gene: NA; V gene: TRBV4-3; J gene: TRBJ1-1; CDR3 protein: CASSQDRSRGTEAFF; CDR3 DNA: TGCGCCAGCAGCCAAGATCGGTCCAGGGGCACTGAAGCTTTCTTT
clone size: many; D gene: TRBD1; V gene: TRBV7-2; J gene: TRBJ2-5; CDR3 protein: CASSSPRQGRETQYF; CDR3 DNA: TGTGCCAGCAGCTCCCCTCGACAGGGGAGGGAGACCCAGTACTTC
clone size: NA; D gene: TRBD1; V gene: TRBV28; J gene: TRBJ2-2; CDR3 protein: CASIMGDREAGELFF; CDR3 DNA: TGTGCCAGCATCATGGGGGACAGGGAGGCCGGGGAGCTGTTTTTT
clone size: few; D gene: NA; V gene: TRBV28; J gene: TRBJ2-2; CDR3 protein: CASSVEDTLFF; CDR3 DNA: TGTGCCAGCAGTGTAGAAGACACCCTGTTTTTT
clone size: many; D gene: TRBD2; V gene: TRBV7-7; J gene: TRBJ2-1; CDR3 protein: CASSLEGREADEQFF; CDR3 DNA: TGTGCTAGCAGCTTAGAAGGGAGGGAGGCGGATGAGCAGTTCTTC
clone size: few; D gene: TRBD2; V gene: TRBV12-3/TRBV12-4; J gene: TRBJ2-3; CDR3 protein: CASSASPGGAGADTQYF; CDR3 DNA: TGTGCCAGCAGTGCCTCTCCCGGGGGGGCCGGGGCAGATACGCAGTATTTT
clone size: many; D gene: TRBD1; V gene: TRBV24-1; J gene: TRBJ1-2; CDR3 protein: CATSPGQGNYGYTF; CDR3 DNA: TGTGCCACCAGCCCGGGACAGGGGAACTATGGCTACACCTTC
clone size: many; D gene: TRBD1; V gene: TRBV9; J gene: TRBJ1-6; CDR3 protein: CASSDGQGSSYNSPLHF; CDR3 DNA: TGTGCCAGCAGCGATGGACAGGGAAGCTCCTATAATTCACCCCTCCACTTT
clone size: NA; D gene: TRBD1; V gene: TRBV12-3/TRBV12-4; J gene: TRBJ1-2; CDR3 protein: CASSLRGQGGYGYTF; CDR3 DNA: TGTGCCAGCTCCCTCCGCGGACAGGGGGGATATGGCTACACCTTC
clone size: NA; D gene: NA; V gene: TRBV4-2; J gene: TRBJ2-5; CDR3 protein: CASSQGRRTGEETQYF; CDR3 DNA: TGTGCCAGCAGCCAAGGACGGCGAACGGGGGAAGAGACCCAGTACTTC
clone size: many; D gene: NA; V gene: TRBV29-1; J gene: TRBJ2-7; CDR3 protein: CSVEAAWEQYF; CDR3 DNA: TGCAGCGTTGAAGCGGCCTGGGAGCAGTACTTC
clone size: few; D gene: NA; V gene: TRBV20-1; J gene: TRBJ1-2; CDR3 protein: CSAPQPTGNGYTF; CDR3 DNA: TGCAGTGCTCCACAACCCACAGGGAACGGCTACACCTTC
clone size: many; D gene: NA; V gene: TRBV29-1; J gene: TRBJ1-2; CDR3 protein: CSVEVGVDVFFF; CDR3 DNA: TGCAGCGTTGAAGTGGGAGTGGATGTCTTTTTCTTC
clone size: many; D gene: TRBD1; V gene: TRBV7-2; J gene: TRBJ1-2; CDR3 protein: CASSLMGAGGSYGYTF; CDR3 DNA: TGTGCCAGCAGCTTGATGGGGGCAGGGGGATCCTATGGCTACACCTTC
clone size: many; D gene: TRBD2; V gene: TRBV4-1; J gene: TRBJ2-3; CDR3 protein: CASSQGAGDPAQYF; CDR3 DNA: TGCGCCAGCAGCCAAGGAGCGGGAGACCCCGCGCAGTATTTT
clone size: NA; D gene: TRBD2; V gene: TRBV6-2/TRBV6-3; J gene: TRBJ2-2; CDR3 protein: CASSYSSPSSGGHTGELFF; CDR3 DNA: TGTGCCAGCAGTTACTCGAGCCCCTCTAGCGGGGGACACACCGGGGAGCTGTTTTTT
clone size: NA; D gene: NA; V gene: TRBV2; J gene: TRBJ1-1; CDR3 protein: CASSESWDNQAFF; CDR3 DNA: TGTGCCAGCAGTGAATCCTGGGACAACCAAGCTTTCTTT
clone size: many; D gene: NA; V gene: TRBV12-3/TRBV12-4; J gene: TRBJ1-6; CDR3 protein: CASTTAGRGYGSPLHF; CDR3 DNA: TGTGCCAGCACGACCGCCGGGCGGGGCTATGGGTCACCCCTCCACTTT
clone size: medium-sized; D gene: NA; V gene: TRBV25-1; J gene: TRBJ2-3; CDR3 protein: CASSELTGDTDTQYF; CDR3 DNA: TGTGCCAGCAGTGAGCTGACGGGGGACACAGATACGCAGTATTTT
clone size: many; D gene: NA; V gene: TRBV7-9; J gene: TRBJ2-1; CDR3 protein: CASSYTGNEQFF; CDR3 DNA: TGTGCCAGCAGCTACACCGGGAATGAGCAGTTCTTC
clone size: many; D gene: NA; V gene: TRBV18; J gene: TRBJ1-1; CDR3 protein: CASSRQNAGRRNTEAFF; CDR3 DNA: TGTGCCAGCTCACGTCAAAATGCAGGGCGGAGAAACACTGAAGCTTTCTTT
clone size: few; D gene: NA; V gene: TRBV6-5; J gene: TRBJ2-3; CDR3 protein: CASRADLTDTQYF; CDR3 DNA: TGTGCCAGCAGAGCCGACCTCACAGATACGCAGTATTTT